This T cell receptor (beta chain) was recovered during a study of shared clonotypes between healthy human individuals. Study-level points and caveats: Rarefaction showed that sequencing of sorted subsets was incomplete (despite large depth). Sample collection involved blood only; tissue repertoires are likely different.

As to this clone: The antigen is unknown. This sample includes further DNA sequences coding for the same CDR3.

Deep-level settings were used for running the assay. Profiling relied on immunoSEQ multiplex PCR, and the TCRdb table lists in-frame clones only, not all of them. Among 650,000 to 700,000 clones, 80% to 95% were seen once, and the ten largest hold less than 40%. Each donor was a Caucasian adult residing in Nashville, Tennessee. The clonotype originates from a man between 18 and 35 years old in good health. Some clones in this sample may be carry-over from other donors' samples. Sequenced sample: memory CD8+ T cells from PBMCs. This sample's subset: CD45RO+ cells pooled with CCR7-negative TemRA cells.

In DNA form, the CDR3 reads TGTGCCAGCAGCGTCGCGCAGAGCTCCTACGAGCAGTACTTC. Its protein is CASSVAQSSYEQYF. The chain combines TRBV9 with TRBJ2-7; D ambiguous. The germline V and J ends were trimmed by 2 bases and 0 bases, with 9 bases remaining between them. Germline CDR1 reads SGDLS; CDR2 reads YYNGEE. The CDR3 is 14 amino acids.